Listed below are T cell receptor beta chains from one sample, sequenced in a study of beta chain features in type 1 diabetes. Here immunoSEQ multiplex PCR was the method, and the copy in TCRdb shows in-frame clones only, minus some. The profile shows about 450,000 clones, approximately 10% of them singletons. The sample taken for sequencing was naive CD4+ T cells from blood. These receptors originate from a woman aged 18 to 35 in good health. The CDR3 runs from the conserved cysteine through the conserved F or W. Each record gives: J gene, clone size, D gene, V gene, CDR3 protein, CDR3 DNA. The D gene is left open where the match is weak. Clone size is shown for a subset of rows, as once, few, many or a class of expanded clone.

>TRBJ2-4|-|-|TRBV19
CASSMASKGMNIQYF
TGTGCCAGTAGTATGGCGTCGAAAGGTATGAACATTCAGTACTTC
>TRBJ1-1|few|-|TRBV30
CAWNRGYMGTEAFF
TGTGCCTGGAATCGCGGATATATGGGGACTGAAGCTTTCTTT
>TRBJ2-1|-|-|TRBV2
CASNREQGSYNEQFF
TGTGCCAGCAACAGAGAACAAGGCTCCTACAATGAGCAGTTCTTC
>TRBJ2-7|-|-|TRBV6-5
CASSYRLSLYEQYF
TGTGCCAGCAGTTATAGGCTTAGTTTGTACGAGCAGTACTTC
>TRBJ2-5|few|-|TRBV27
CASSLGETQYF
TGTGCCAGCAGTTTGGGAGAGACCCAGTACTTC
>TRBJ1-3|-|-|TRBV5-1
CASSPVSAGNTIYF
TGCGCCAGCAGCCCGGTCTCCGCTGGAAACACCATATATTTT
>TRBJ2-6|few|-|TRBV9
CASSVLPRGRPSSGANVLTF
TGTGCCAGCAGCGTACTGCCCCGGGGCAGGCCCAGCTCTGGGGCCAACGTCCTGACTTTC
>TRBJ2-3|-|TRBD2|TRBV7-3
CASSPGTSGGSTDTQYF
TGTGCCAGCAGCCCAGGGACTAGCGGGGGAAGCACAGATACGCAGTATTTT
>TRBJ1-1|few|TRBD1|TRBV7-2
CASSNDRGTEAFF
TGTGCCAGCAGCAACGACAGGGGCACTGAAGCTTTCTTT
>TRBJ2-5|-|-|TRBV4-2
CASSQPPGTNQETQYF
TGTGCCAGCAGCCAACCGCCCGGGACCAACCAAGAGACCCAGTACTTC
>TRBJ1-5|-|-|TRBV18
CASSPGGGVGNQPQHF
TGTGCCAGCTCACCAGGGGGGGGAGTGGGCAATCAGCCCCAGCATTTT
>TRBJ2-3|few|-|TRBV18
CASSPLKFGTDTQYF
TGTGCCAGCTCACCTCTGAAATTCGGCACAGATACGCAGTATTTT
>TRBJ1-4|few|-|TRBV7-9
CASSTRAGNEKLFF
TGTGCCAGCAGCACACGCGCCGGGAATGAAAAACTGTTTTTT
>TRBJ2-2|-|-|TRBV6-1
CASSDPGANTGELFF
TGTGCCAGCAGTGATCCGGGGGCGAACACCGGGGAGCTGTTTTTT
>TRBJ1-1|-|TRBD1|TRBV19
CASSPRQGVNTEAFF
TGTGCCAGTAGTCCTAGACAGGGCGTGAACACTGAAGCTTTCTTT
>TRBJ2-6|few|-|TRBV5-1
CASSFLFGANVLTF
TGCGCCAGCAGCTTTCTTTTCGGGGCCAACGTCCTGACTTTC